A selection of T cell receptor beta chains follows, all from one sample in a study of OX40 agonist ivuxolimab in advanced cancers. Measured with immunoSEQ multiplex PCR; TCRdb has only the in-frame clones, and not every one. In the table there are roughly 38,000 clones, 82% of which are singletons. The specimen comprised CD4+ or CD8+ T cells sorted from blood, sampled in a trial of the OX40 agonist ivuxolimab. These receptors came from an adult with an advanced solid tumor such as melanoma, head and neck, liver or kidney cancer. Each CDR3 is given with its conserved first and last residue. The order of the fields is clone size, V gene, J gene, D gene, CDR3 DNA, CDR3 protein. The D gene is left open where the match is weak. Expanded clones get a size class; other rows say once, few or many, or leave the size out.

few	TRBV15	TRBJ2-7	NA	TGTGCCACCAGCACCCAGGTAGGAGCGACCTACGAGCAGTACTTC	CATSTQVGATYEQYF
NA	TRBV5-4	TRBJ2-1	NA	TGTGCCAGCAGCTGGGGGGCGGGGACAACAGGGGATGAGCAGTTCTTC	CASSWGAGTTGDEQFF
NA	TRBV5-1	TRBJ1-4	NA	TGCGCCAGCAGCTTAGGGAATGTTAATGAAAAACTGTTTTTT	CASSLGNVNEKLFF
NA	TRBV7-2	TRBJ1-6	NA	TGTGCCAGCAGCTTAGAGGGCAGGGCTAATTCACCCCTCCACTTT	CASSLEGRANSPLHF
NA	TRBV7-9	TRBJ2-2	NA	TGTGCCAGCTCCATCATTAAGAACACCGGGGAGCTGTTTTTT	CASSIIKNTGELFF
NA	TRBV4-1	TRBJ2-7	TRBD2	TGCGCCAGCAGCCAAGTGGCGGGGGGAAACGAGCAGTACTTC	CASSQVAGGNEQYF
NA	TRBV6-5	TRBJ1-1	NA	TGTGCCAGCAGTAATGCCAGGACGGGGGACACTGAAGCTTTCTTT	CASSNARTGDTEAFF
NA	TRBV20-1	TRBJ1-2	TRBD1	TGCAGTGCTAGGGTGGACAGGGAGTACACCTTC	CSARVDREYTF
NA	TRBV30	TRBJ1-4	NA	TGTGCCTGGAGCAGGGTTGGTGAAAAACTGTTTTTT	CAWSRVGEKLFF
NA	TRBV18	TRBJ2-3	TRBD1	TGTGCCAGCTCACCCGACAGGGGGAGGGATACGCAGTATTTT	CASSPDRGRDTQYF
NA	TRBV5-5	TRBJ2-7	NA	TGTGCCAGCAGCTTAGGACCCCGGGATCCCTACGAGCAGTACTTC	CASSLGPRDPYEQYF
few	TRBV7-9	TRBJ2-2	NA	TGTGCCAGCAGCTTAATTAGGCAGGAATCCACCGGGGAGCTGTTTTTT	CASSLIRQESTGELFF
NA	TRBV2	TRBJ2-7	TRBD2	TGTGCCAGCAGGGGGGGAACTAGCGGGGCGACCTACGAGCAGTACTTC	CASRGGTSGATYEQYF
NA	TRBV27	TRBJ1-2	NA	TGTGCCAGCAGTTTGTTCAGGGACACTGGCTACACCTTC	CASSLFRDTGYTF
NA	TRBV7-6	TRBJ2-5	TRBD1	TGTGCCAGCAGCTTAGCCTTCGGGACAGGGGGCGGGGAGACCCAGTACTTC	CASSLAFGTGGGETQYF
NA	TRBV6-1	TRBJ2-1	NA	TGTGCCAGCAGGGAAGGGGGGGCCAGCGATGAGCAGTTCTTC	CASREGGASDEQFF
once	TRBV5-4	TRBJ2-1	TRBD1	TGTGCCAGCAGCACGTGGACAGGGGGCAGCCCCAATGAGCAGTTCTTC	CASSTWTGGSPNEQFF
NA	TRBV2	TRBJ2-7	NA	TGTGCCAGCAGTGATGTTGGGATCTACGAGCAGTACTTC	CASSDVGIYEQYF
NA	TRBV7-3	TRBJ2-2	NA	TGTGCCAGCAGCTTAACGAGGCTCCCCGGGGAGCTGTTTTTT	CASSLTRLPGELFF
NA	TRBV7-2	TRBJ2-1	NA	TGTGCCAGCAGCTTTCTTGGTTCCAATGAGCAGTTCTTC	CASSFLGSNEQFF
NA	TRBV7-3	TRBJ2-2	NA	TGTGCCAGCAGACCCACCTCAGGAGGGAGCGACACCGGGGAGCTGTTTTTT	CASRPTSGGSDTGELFF
NA	TRBV4-1	TRBJ1-1	NA	TGCGCCAGCAGCCATCAAACCGGGACGGGCACTGAAGCTTTCTTT	CASSHQTGTGTEAFF
NA	TRBV11-2	TRBJ2-5	TRBD2	TGTGCCAGCAGCACGCAACTAGCGGGGGGGGAGACCCAGTACTTC	CASSTQLAGGETQYF
NA	TRBV2	TRBJ1-4	NA	TGTGCCAGCAGTAGGCCGGGGGGTCGTAATGAAAAACTGTTTTTT	CASSRPGGRNEKLFF
NA	TRBV15	TRBJ2-1	TRBD2	TGTGCCACCAGCAGAGATCGTGGAGCGGGAGGGCCGGCTGAGCAGTTCTTC	CATSRDRGAGGPAEQFF
NA	TRBV7-3	TRBJ2-2	TRBD2	TGTGCCAGCAGGGAGGCGGGGGGTACCGGGGAGCTGTTTTTT	CASREAGGTGELFF
NA	TRBV15	TRBJ2-1	NA	TGTGCCACCAGCAGAGGCCGGTATGAGCAGTTCTTC	CATSRGRYEQFF
NA	TRBV5-1	TRBJ2-7	TRBD2	TGCGCCAGCAGCTTGGCGGGGGGACGGACCTACGAGCAGTACTTC	CASSLAGGRTYEQYF
NA	TRBV6-5	TRBJ1-5	NA	TGTGCCAGCACTCGGGACGGCAATCAGCCCCAGCATTTT	CASTRDGNQPQHF
NA	TRBV7-7	TRBJ2-3	NA	TGTGCTAGCAGCTTAGGTAGCGCTGCAGATACGCAGTATTTT	CASSLGSAADTQYF
NA	TRBV6-1	TRBJ2-3	TRBD1	TGTGCCAGCATCAAACAGGGGTCAGATACGCAGTATTTT	CASIKQGSDTQYF
few	TRBV30	TRBJ2-3	NA	TGTGCCTGGACTGGCGGGGTAACAGATACGCAGTATTTT	CAWTGGVTDTQYF
few	TRBV30	TRBJ1-5	NA	TGTGCCTGGAGTGCAGGGGAAAATCAGCCCCAGCATTTT	CAWSAGENQPQHF
NA	TRBV11-2	TRBJ1-1	NA	TGTGCCAGCAGCCTCTATGCAGTCGACACTGAAGCTTTCTTT	CASSLYAVDTEAFF
few	TRBV19	TRBJ2-1	NA	TGTGCCAGTAGTAGAACTAGTACGGACAATGAGCAGTTCTTC	CASSRTSTDNEQFF
NA	TRBV7-9	TRBJ2-7	NA	TGTGCCAGCAGCTTAGAATTGAGACCCGAAGGCTACGAGCAGTACTTC	CASSLELRPEGYEQYF
NA	TRBV9	TRBJ2-1	NA	TGTGCCAGCAGCGTCAGCGGGTACTCCTACAATGAGCAGTTCTTC	CASSVSGYSYNEQFF
NA	TRBV9	TRBJ1-5	NA	TGTGCCAGCAGCGTAGAGCCCGGGGTGAATCAGCCCCAGCATTTT	CASSVEPGVNQPQHF
NA	TRBV18	TRBJ2-4	TRBD2	TGTGCCAGCTCACCAGACACTAGCGGGAGGGCCGGTAACATTCAGTACTTC	CASSPDTSGRAGNIQYF
NA	TRBV28	TRBJ1-5	TRBD1	TGTGCCAGCAGGGGGACAGTTGGCTTACGGGATCAGCCCCAGCATTTT	CASRGTVGLRDQPQHF
NA	TRBV11-3	TRBJ2-1	NA	TGTGCCAGCAGCTTATCCCAGGGTACTAGTGAGCAGTTCTTC	CASSLSQGTSEQFF